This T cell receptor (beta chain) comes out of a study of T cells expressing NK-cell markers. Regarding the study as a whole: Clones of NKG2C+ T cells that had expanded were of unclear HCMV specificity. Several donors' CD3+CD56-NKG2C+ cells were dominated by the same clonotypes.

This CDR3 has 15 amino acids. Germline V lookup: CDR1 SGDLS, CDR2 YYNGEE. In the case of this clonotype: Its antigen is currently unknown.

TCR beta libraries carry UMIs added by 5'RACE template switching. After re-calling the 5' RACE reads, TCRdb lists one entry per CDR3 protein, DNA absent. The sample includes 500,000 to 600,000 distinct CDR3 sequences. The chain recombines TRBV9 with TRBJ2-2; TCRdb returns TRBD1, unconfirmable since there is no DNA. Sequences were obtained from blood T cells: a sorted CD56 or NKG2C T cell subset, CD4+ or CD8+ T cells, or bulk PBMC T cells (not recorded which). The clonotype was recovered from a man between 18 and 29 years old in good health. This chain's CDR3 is CASNRQVANTGELFF.